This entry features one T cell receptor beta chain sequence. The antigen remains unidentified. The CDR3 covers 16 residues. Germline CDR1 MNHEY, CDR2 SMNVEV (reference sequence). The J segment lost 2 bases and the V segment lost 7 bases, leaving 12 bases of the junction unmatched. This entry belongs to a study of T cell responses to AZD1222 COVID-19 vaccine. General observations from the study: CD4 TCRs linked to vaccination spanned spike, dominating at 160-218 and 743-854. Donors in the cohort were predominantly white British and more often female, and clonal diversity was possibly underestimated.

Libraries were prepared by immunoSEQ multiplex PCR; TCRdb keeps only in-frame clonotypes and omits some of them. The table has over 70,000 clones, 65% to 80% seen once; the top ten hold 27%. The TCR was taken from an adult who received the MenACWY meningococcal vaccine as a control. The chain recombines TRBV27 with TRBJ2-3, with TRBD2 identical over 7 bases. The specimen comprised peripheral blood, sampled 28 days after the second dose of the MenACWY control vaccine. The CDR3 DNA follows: TGTGCCAGCACTATGGGGGGGGGAGAACCCACAGATACGCAGTATTTT. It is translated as CASTMGGGEPTDTQYF.